This record covers a single TCR beta chain. Its antigen remains unidentified. No clone much larger than this one lies a single base away; base qualities are absent. RNA was extracted using the RNeasy kit, and about 0.45 to 1 ug of the RNA was reverse transcribed with random hexamers. The immunoSEQ multiplex PCR assay, which covers 54 Vbeta and 13 Jbeta segments, was used to amplify TCR beta CDR3 regions. PCR amplification bias was corrected using a synthetic template baseline for primer optimization and computational correction. From the authors' description of their analysis: Reads were assigned to V, D and J genes according to IMGT and analyzed in immunoSEQ Analyzer, with only productive sequences retained. Clonality was calculated as one minus the Shannon entropy normalized by log2 of the number of productive unique sequences. For each patient and control, public and private clones were evaluated within the 100 most prevalent clones. Susac-specific clones were defined as absent from healthy and MS cohorts, around 1,000 published viral clones and other ImmuneACCESS disease sequences. The public sequencing data were trimmed at Q25 with fastp and processed into clonotypes with MiXCR by TCRdb, which kept only in-frame beta chains. Each record represents a unique CDR3 protein, reported with the most common genes and DNA among its rows. None of the V and J calls come from the authors' own analysis; TCRdb made them. The sample table holds fewer than 300,000 distinct CDR3 sequences, of which about 85% were seen once. The ten largest clonotypes hold 0.11% of the sample.

The sample comes from a study of CD8 T cells in Susac syndrome (dated 2019 in TCRdb). Turning to the overall study: Repertoire sequencing was used to test whether CD8+ T cell activation and differentiation in Susac syndrome was antigen driven. CD8+ T cell repertoire clonality was compared between about a dozen healthy donors, approximately 14 Susac syndrome patients and 15 multiple sclerosis patients.

Peripheral blood CD8+ and CD4+ T cells from healthy donors, Susac syndrome patients and multiple sclerosis patients were profiled by high-throughput TCR beta sequencing. Multiple sclerosis controls were treatment-naive patients with stable or active relapsing-remitting disease fulfilling revised McDonald criteria. Bulk CD8+ and CD4+ T cells were purified by magnetic negative isolation, while CD8+ TEMRA cells were enriched using FACS. Blood was drawn into EDTA tubes, processed within 24 hours, and PBMCs were isolated by density gradient centrifugation. PBMCs intended for TCR sequencing were frozen in liquid nitrogen and were later thawed in a 37 degrees C water bath. The sorted or isolated CD4+, CD8+ and CD8+ TEMRA cells had a purity of 90% or higher. The germline V gene (reference sequence) provides CDR1 LNHDA and CDR2 SQIVND. Cut back by 9 bases and 1 base, the V and J ends lie 21 bases apart. The CDR3 measures 16 amino acids from cysteine to phenylalanine. The sequence is cut down to CDR3 DNA, 48 bases in frame from base 1.

Here is what the overall study found, with its caveats: The number of individuals in the TCR sequencing and HLA analysis was recognized as being relatively small.

The source of this sequence is a human donor with multiple sclerosis. The sequencing sample was made of CD8+ T cells from PBMCs. The chain employs TRBV19 and TRBJ1-1, with TRBD1 perhaps the D gene, on 5 matching bases. CDR3 reads: CASSTAHLGRNTEAFF. The bases read TGTGCCAGCAGCACGGCCCATTTGGGGCGGAACACTGAAGCTTTCTTT.